A selection of T cell receptor beta chains follows, all from one sample in a study of T cells after yellow fever vaccination. TCRdb reprocessed the 5' RACE reads via MiXCR and lists one record per CDR3 protein. The table has 250,000 to 300,000 distinct CDR3 sequences, about an eighth seen once; the top ten hold roughly 0.5%. The sequences come from CD4+ T cells sorted from PBMCs, collected 45 days after the yellow fever booster vaccination. These receptors came from a man under 40 who received the YFV17D yellow fever vaccine. Each CDR3 is given with its conserved first and last residue. The D gene is left open where the match is weak. Expanded clones get a size class; other rows say once, few or many, or leave the size out.

TRBJ2-7 | - | TRBV21-1 | - | TGTGCCAGCAGCGAAAGGGGCTCTAGCTCCTACGAGCAGTACTTC | CASSERGSSSYEQYF
TRBJ2-2 | - | TRBV18 | - | TGTGCCAGCTTCGAGGGCTCAAACACCGGGGAGCTGTTTTTT | CASFEGSNTGELFF
TRBJ1-2 | few | TRBV5-1 | TRBD1 | TGCGCCAGCAGTCGGACAGGGGGCGCTTACCCTAACTATGGCTACACCTTC | CASSRTGGAYPNYGYTF
TRBJ2-7 | few | TRBV7-2 | - | TGTGCCAGCAGCGGATGGGGAACTAACGAGCAGTACTTC | CASSGWGTNEQYF
TRBJ2-5 | many | TRBV7-8 | TRBD2 | TGTGCCAGCAGTTCGGGACTACAAGAGACCCAGTACTTC | CASSSGLQETQYF
TRBJ2-3 | many | TRBV6-5 | - | TGTGCCAGCAGCCGCGACATCACAGATACGCAGTATTTT | CASSRDITDTQYF
TRBJ2-3 | - | TRBV29-1 | - | TGCAGCGTCGACAGCGGTATCGGAACAGATACGCAGTATTTT | CSVDSGIGTDTQYF
TRBJ2-1 | many | TRBV5-1 | TRBD1 | TGCGCCAGCAGCCCCGGACAGGGCAATGAGCAGTTCTTC | CASSPGQGNEQFF
TRBJ2-4 | many | TRBV7-2 | - | TGTGCCAGCAGCCTCGGACCCGACAGCTACAAAAACATTCAGTACTTC | CASSLGPDSYKNIQYF
TRBJ1-2 | - | TRBV6-2/TRBV6-3 | - | TGTGCCAGCAGTTTAAAGACAACAGTTCCCTATGGCTACACCTTC | CASSLKTTVPYGYTF
TRBJ2-7 | - | TRBV28 | - | TGTGCCAGCAGTGGGACACCGTCCTACGAGCAGTACTTC | CASSGTPSYEQYF
TRBJ2-3 | many | TRBV12-3/TRBV12-4 | - | TGTGCCAGCAGTGTCAGGGGAGGGAGCACAGATACGCAGTATTTT | CASSVRGGSTDTQYF
TRBJ2-7 | once | TRBV20-1 | - | TGCAGTGCTAGAGATCCCCAACAGCTAACCTACGAGCAGTACTTC | CSARDPQQLTYEQYF
TRBJ2-3 | - | TRBV21-1 | - | TGTGCCAGCAGGAAAAGGATTCGGTGGTCAGGCACAGATACGCAGTATTTT | CASRKRIRWSGTDTQYF
TRBJ2-2 | few | TRBV5-4 | TRBD2 | TGTGCCAGCACCCAGGCGGGAGCGAACACCGGGGAGCTGTTTTTT | CASTQAGANTGELFF
TRBJ2-3 | - | TRBV5-1 | - | TGCGCCAGCAGCTTGGGTCAGGGACCCATAGCAGATACGCAGTATTTT | CASSLGQGPIADTQYF
TRBJ2-1 | few | TRBV6-5 | TRBD2 | TGTGCCAGCAGGGGGATGACGGGAGGCTACTCGGAGCAGTTCTTC | CASRGMTGGYSEQFF
TRBJ1-2 | - | TRBV2 | TRBD1 | TGTGCCAGCAGAGCTCGACAGGGGACGGACTATGGCTACACCTTC | CASRARQGTDYGYTF
TRBJ2-7 | - | TRBV10-2 | - | TGCGCCAGCGGGAAGCCGGGACTCCAAGGCGAGCAGTACTTC | CASGKPGLQGEQYF
TRBJ2-3 | few | TRBV7-2 | - | TGTGCCAGCAGCTTTTCAAACGGGGCAGATACGCAGTATTTT | CASSFSNGADTQYF
TRBJ2-7 | - | TRBV3-1 | - | TGTGCCAGCAGCTTTCGGGCCCCGGGGGAGCAGTACTTC | CASSFRAPGEQYF
TRBJ2-1 | - | TRBV4-3 | - | TGCGCCAGCAGCCGAGGGGCGGGACCGATCAATGAGCAGTTCTTC | CASSRGAGPINEQFF
TRBJ2-3 | - | TRBV5-1 | TRBD2 | TGCGCCAGCAGGATATTACTAGCGGGAGGGCTAGATACGCAGTATTTT | CASRILLAGGLDTQYF
TRBJ2-3 | - | TRBV18 | - | TGTGCCAGCACTACGTCCCCAGTCGGGGGCGCAGATACGCAGTATTTT | CASTTSPVGGADTQYF
TRBJ1-1 | few | TRBV10-3 | TRBD1 | TGTGCCATCAGAGCGACAGGGGAGAACACTGAAGCTTTCTTT | CAIRATGENTEAFF
TRBJ2-1 | few | TRBV7-2 | TRBD2 | TGTGCCAGCAGCCTTTCCCTAGCGGGAGAGGATAATGAGCAGTTCTTC | CASSLSLAGEDNEQFF
TRBJ1-4 | few | TRBV7-9 | TRBD1 | TGTGCCAGCAGACAGGGACAGGGAGAGGAAAAACTGTTTTTT | CASRQGQGEEKLFF
TRBJ2-7 | - | TRBV20-1 | TRBD2 | TGCAGTGCTAGAGACCGGACTAGCGGTGTTTACGAGCAGTACTTC | CSARDRTSGVYEQYF
TRBJ2-1 | few | TRBV4-3 | - | TGCGCCAGCAGCCAGAGCGGGTTCATTAATGAGCAGTTCTTC | CASSQSGFINEQFF
TRBJ2-1 | many | TRBV29-1 | TRBD1 | TGCAGCGTCGGAGGGACAGGGAACTCCAATGAGCAGTTCTTC | CSVGGTGNSNEQFF
TRBJ1-4 | few | TRBV18 | TRBD1 | TGTGCCAGCTCAGCGAGCCAGACAGGGCTAAACGAAAAACTGTTTTTT | CASSASQTGLNEKLFF
TRBJ2-5 | few | TRBV20-1 | - | TGCAGTGCTTACCAAGAGACCCAGTACTTC | CSAYQETQYF
TRBJ2-5 | - | TRBV5-1 | - | TGCGCCAGCAGCTTTTTGGACCTTCAGGGGGAGACCCAGTACTTC | CASSFLDLQGETQYF
TRBJ2-7 | - | TRBV7-2 | - | TGTGCCAGCAGCTTATCTTTGGCGGAGCAGTACTTC | CASSLSLAEQYF
TRBJ2-3 | - | TRBV20-1 | - | TGCAGTGAGGGGGGGGATACGCAGTATTTT | CSEGGDTQYF
TRBJ2-1 | - | TRBV11-2 | - | TGTGCCAGCAGCTCAGGACTCCTTTTCCATACCTACAATGAGCAGTTCTTC | CASSSGLLFHTYNEQFF
TRBJ2-1 | few | TRBV29-1 | - | TGCAGCGCTCCCACCTACAATGAGCAGTTCTTC | CSAPTYNEQFF
TRBJ2-1 | - | TRBV27 | - | TGTGCCAGCAGGACTCTAAGCTCCTACAATGAGCAGTTCTTC | CASRTLSSYNEQFF
TRBJ2-1 | - | TRBV25-1 | TRBD1 | TGTGCCAGCAGGAGGACAGGGGTCAATGAGCAGTTCTTC | CASRRTGVNEQFF
TRBJ2-7 | few | TRBV12-3/TRBV12-4 | - | TGTGCCAGCAGTAACCTCCGAGGTTACGAGCAGTACTTC | CASSNLRGYEQYF
TRBJ2-7 | once | TRBV28 | - | TGTGCCAGCACCCGCCCTCCAGGGATGGCCTACGAGCAGTACTTC | CASTRPPGMAYEQYF
TRBJ2-5 | few | TRBV18 | - | TGTGCCAGCTCACCAAGATCGACTGCCCAAGAGACCCAGTACTTC | CASSPRSTAQETQYF
TRBJ1-5 | - | TRBV9 | - | TGTGCCAGCAGTGGTGACGGGGGCAATCAGCCCCAGCATTTT | CASSGDGGNQPQHF
TRBJ2-5 | few | TRBV9 | - | TGTGCCAGCAGCCGGACCCCTTGGAAGGAGACCCAGTACTTC | CASSRTPWKETQYF
TRBJ2-7 | - | TRBV5-1 | TRBD2 | TGCGCCAGCAGCTCGGGACTAGCGGGAGTTCTGGGGTCCTACGAGCAGTACTTC | CASSSGLAGVLGSYEQYF
TRBJ2-1 | - | TRBV27 | - | TGTGCCAGCAGTCTCTATCTAGGTGCCCCGGGAGATCCCTCCCATGAGCAGTTCTTC | CASSLYLGAPGDPSHEQFF
TRBJ2-2 | - | TRBV9 | - | TGTGCCAGCAGCCCCAATTTAGCCCCTAACACCGGGGAGCTGTTTTTT | CASSPNLAPNTGELFF
TRBJ2-1 | many | TRBV29-1 | TRBD1 | TGCAGCGTTGTTTTTATGACAGGGTCTAGGAATGAGCAGTTCTTC | CSVVFMTGSRNEQFF
TRBJ2-7 | few | TRBV29-1 | - | TGCAGCGTCCTTTACAGGACTGGGGACGAGCAGTACTTC | CSVLYRTGDEQYF
TRBJ2-1 | - | TRBV7-2 | - | TGTGCCAGCAGCTATAGACAGGTGGGATGGCAGTTCTTC | CASSYRQVGWQFF